This T cell receptor beta chain comes out of a study of blood T cell repertoires in COVID-19. Overall study: The study drew acute and convalescent COVID-19 samples from the United States, Italy and Spain. In each case, the material was cDNA or gDNA derived from T cells, B-cell-depleted T cells, or PBMCs.

The CDR3 is 14 amino acids. Deletions cut 6 bases from V and 4 bases from J, with 15 bases between. CDR1 is LNHDA, CDR2 SQIVND, per germline (reference sequence). Authors' data handling: The assay estimated nucleated cells by amplifying reference gene primers. Libraries were prepared by immunoSEQ multiplex PCR; TCRdb keeps only in-frame clonotypes and omits some of them. The DNA was the basis for D and trimming; V, J and clone size are from that table. In the table there are approximately 200,000 clones, 70% to 90% of which are singletons. The V and J genes are TRBV19 and TRBJ1-1; a possible D gene is TRBD1 (5 bases). The TCR was taken from a human donor with active or convalescent COVID-19. The donor label of this sample is uncertain. The sequenced sample consisted of peripheral blood. The CDR3 sequence is CASRTPGRGTEAFF. Written as DNA, the CDR3 is TGTGCCAGTAGAACCCCTGGGAGGGGCACTGAAGCTTTCTTT. The entire variable domain, with the rest obtained from reference TRBV19 and TRBJ1-1, is as follows: DGGITQSPKYLFRKEGQNVTLSCEQNLNHDAMYWYRQDPGQGLRLIYYSQIVNDFQKGDIAEGYSVSREKKESFPLTVTSAQKNPTAFYLCASRTPGRGTEAFFGQGTRLTVV.